This TCR beta chain was obtained from a study of T cells in Graves' hyperthyroidism and ophthalmopathy. RNA transcripts provided the source from which TCR beta CDR3 regions were amplified. First-round RT-PCR targeting the TCR CDR3 was performed with the HTBI primer set. TCRdb re-called the multiplex PCR reads with MiXCR, one entry per CDR3 protein. The sample records a few hundred thousand distinct CDR3 sequences, about 45% being singletons. This clonotype was observed a handful of times. Trimming stripped 5 bases from V and 1 base from J, with 9 bases between. The CDR3 has 12 residues. Per germline, CDR1 DFQATT and CDR2 SNEGSKA (reference sequence). Patients between 18 and 65 years old had hyperthyroidism, newly diagnosed and lasting under 2 months.

The chain recombines TRBV20-1 with TRBJ2-7, with D hard to call. Material: peripheral blood or thyroid tissue (not recorded which). This TCR derives from a woman under 30 with Graves' hyperthyroidism. The DNA for the CDR3 is TGCAGTGCTGAAGTTTGGTCCTACGAGCAGTACTTC. It translates to CSAEVWSYEQYF.